This T cell receptor (beta chain) was captured in a study of blood T cell repertoires in COVID-19. The CDR3 spans 16 residues. After removal of 0 bases from V and 4 bases from J, the junction contained 9 bases not matched to a gene. Germline values: CDR1 SGHAT, CDR2 FQNNGV. TCRdb's table, derived via immunoSEQ multiplex PCR, lists solely in-frame clones and lacks some. The sample consists of about 64,000 clones, 78% of them appearing once. The receptor was isolated from a man in his sixties with COVID-19, enrolled during active disease. Specimen: peripheral blood. This rearrangement joins TRBV11-2 to TRBJ2-7; 7 positions match TRBD1. In nucleotides, the CDR3 is TGTGCCAGCAGCTTAGATAGGGGGACAGCTTATTACGAGCAGTACTTC. This gives the protein CASSLDRGTAYYEQYF.